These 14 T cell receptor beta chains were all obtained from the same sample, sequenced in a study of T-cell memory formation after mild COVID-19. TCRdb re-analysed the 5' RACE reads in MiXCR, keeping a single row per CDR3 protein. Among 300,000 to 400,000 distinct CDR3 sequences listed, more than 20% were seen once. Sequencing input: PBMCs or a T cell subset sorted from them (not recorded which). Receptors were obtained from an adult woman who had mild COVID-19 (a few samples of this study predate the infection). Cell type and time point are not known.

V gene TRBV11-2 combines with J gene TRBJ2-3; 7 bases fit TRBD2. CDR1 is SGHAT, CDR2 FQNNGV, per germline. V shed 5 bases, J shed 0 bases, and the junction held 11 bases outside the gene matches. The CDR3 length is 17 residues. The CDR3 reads CASSHRGGTGSTDTQYF. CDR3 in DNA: TGTGCCAGCAGCCATCGCGGGGGAACGGGGAGCACAGATACGCAGTATTTT.

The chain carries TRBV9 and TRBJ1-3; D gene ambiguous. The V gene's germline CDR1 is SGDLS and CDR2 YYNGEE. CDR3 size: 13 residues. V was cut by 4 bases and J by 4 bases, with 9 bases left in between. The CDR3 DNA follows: TGTGCCAGCAGCCCCGGAGGAGGAAACACCATATATTTT. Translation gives CASSPGGGNTIYF.

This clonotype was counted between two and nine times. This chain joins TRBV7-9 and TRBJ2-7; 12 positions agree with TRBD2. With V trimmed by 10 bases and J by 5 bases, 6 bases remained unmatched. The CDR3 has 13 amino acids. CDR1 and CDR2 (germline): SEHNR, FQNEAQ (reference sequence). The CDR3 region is CATLAGGPDEQYF. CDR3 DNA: TGTGCCACCCTAGCGGGAGGGCCGGACGAGCAGTACTTC.

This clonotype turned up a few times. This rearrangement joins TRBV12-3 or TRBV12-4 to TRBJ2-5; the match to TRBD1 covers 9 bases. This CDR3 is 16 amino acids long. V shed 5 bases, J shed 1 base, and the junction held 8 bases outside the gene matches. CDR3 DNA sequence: TGTGCCAGCAGTAACTGGGGACAGGGCCTCCAAGAGACCCAGTACTTC. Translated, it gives CASSNWGQGLQETQYF.

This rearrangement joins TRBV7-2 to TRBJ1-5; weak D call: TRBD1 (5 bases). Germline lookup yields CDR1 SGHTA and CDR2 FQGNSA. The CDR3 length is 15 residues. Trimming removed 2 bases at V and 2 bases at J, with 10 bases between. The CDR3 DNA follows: TGTGCCAGCAGCTTACCAGGGTCGGGCAATCAGCCCCAGCATTTT. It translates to CASSLPGSGNQPQHF.

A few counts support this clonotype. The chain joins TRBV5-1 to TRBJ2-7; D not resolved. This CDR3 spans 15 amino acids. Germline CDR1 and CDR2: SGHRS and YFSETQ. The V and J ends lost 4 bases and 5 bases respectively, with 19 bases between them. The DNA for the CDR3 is TGCGCCAGCAGCCCAGGAGCAGGAATCAGGAACGAGCAGTACTTC. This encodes CASSPGAGIRNEQYF.

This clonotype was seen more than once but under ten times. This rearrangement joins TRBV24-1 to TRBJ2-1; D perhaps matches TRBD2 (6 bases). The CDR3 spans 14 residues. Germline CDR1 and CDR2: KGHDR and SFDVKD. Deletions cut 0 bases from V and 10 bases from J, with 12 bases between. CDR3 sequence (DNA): TGTGCCACCAGTGATTTGAATAGCGGCGTGGAGCAGTTCTTC. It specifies CATSDLNSGVEQFF.

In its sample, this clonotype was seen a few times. CDR3 coding DNA: TGTGCCAGCAGCCGACCGTCGAGGGACAGAACCAACTATGGCTACACCTTC. Translating it yields CASSRPSRDRTNYGYTF. The gene calls are TRBV7-2 and TRBJ1-2; TRBD1 matches at 7 bases. Per germline, CDR1 SGHTA and CDR2 FQGNSA. J gave up 2 bases and V 5 bases, and 14 bases lay outside the gene matches. The CDR3 contains 17 residues.

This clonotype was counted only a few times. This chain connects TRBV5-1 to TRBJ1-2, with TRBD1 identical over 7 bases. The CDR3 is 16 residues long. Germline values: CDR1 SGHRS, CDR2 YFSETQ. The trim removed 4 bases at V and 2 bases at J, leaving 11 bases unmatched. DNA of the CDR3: TGCGCCAGCAGCCGAACCGGGACAGACACCAACTATGGCTACACCTTC. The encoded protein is CASSRTGTDTNYGYTF.

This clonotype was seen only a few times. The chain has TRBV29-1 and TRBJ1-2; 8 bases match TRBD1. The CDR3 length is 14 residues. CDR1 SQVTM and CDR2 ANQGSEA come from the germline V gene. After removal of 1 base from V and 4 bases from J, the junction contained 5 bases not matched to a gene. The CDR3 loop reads CSVEAAGGGYGYTF. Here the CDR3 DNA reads TGCAGCGTTGAAGCGGCAGGGGGCGGCTATGGCTACACCTTC.

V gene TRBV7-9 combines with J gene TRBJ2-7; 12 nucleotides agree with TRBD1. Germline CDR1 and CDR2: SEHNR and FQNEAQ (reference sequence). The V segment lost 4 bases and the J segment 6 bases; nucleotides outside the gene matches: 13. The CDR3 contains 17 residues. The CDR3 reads CASSSHKPGQGATEQYF. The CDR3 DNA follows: TGTGCCAGCAGCTCACACAAGCCGGGACAGGGGGCGACCGAGCAGTACTTC.

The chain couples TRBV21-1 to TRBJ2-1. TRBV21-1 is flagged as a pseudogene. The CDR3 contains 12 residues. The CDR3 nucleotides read TGTGCCAGCACCCCAGGAGACAATGAGCAGTTCTTC. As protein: CASTPGDNEQFF.

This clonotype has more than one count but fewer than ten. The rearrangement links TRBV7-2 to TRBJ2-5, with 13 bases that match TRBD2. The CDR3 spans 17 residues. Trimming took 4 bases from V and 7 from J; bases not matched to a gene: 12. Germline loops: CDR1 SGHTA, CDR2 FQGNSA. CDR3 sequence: CASSYTGTSGAAGTQYF. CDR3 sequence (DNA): TGTGCCAGCAGCTACACCGGGACTAGCGGGGCCGCTGGGACCCAGTACTTC.

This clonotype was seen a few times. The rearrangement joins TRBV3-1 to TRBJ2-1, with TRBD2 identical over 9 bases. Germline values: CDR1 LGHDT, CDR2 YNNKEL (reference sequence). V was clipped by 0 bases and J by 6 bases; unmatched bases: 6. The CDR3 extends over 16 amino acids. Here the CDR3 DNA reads TGTGCCAGCAGCCAAGACCCGACTAGCGGAGGCAATGAGCAGTTCTTC. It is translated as CASSQDPTSGGNEQFF.